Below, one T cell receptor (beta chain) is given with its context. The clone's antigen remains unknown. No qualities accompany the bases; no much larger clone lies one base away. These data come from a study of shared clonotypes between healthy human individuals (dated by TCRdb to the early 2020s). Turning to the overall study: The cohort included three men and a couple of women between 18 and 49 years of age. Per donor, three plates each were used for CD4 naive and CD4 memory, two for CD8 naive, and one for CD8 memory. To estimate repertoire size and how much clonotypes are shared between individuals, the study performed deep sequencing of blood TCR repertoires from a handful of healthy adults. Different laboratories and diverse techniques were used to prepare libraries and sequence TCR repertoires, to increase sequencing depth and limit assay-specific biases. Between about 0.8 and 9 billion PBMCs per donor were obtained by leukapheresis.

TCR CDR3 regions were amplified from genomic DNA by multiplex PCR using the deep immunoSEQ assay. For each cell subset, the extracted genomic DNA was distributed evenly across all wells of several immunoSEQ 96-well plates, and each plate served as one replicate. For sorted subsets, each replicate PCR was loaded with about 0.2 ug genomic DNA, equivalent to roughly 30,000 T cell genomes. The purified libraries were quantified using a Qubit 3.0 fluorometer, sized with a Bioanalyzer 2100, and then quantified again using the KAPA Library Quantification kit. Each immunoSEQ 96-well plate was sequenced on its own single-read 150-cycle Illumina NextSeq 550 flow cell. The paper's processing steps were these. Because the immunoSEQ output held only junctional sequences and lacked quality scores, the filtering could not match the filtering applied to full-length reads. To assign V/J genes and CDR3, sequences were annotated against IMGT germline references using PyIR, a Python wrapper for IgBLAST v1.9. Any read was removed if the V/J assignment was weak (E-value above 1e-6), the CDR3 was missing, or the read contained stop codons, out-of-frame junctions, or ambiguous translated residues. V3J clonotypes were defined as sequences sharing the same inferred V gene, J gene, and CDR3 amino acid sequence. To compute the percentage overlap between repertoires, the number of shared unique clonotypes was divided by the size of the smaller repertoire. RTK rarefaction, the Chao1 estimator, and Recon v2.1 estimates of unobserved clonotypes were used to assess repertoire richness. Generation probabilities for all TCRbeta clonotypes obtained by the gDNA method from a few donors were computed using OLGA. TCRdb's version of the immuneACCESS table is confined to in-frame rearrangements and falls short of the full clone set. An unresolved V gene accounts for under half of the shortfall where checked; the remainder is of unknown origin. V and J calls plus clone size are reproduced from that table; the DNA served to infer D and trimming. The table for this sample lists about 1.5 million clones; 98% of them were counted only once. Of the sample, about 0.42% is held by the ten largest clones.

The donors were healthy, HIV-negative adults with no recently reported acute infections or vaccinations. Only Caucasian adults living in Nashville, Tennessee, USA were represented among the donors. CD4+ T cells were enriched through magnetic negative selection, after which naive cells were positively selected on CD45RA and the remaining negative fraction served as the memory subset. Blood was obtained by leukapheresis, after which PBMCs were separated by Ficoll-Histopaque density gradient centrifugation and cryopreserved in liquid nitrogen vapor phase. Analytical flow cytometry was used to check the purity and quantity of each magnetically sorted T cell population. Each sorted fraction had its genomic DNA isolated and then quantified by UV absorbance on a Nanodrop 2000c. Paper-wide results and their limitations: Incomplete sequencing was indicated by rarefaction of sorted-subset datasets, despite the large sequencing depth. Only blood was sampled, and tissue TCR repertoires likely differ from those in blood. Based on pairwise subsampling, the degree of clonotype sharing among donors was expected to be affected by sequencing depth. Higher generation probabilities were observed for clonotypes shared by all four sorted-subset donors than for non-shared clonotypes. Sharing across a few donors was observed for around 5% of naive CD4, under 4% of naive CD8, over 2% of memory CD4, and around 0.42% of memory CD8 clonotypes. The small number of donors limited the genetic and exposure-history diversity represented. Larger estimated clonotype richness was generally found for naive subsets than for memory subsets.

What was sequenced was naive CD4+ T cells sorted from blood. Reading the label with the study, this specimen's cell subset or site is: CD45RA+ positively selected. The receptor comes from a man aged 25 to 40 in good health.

This receptor carries the CDR3 CASSIGTGSNQPQHF. The DNA is TGTGCCAGTAGTATAGGGACGGGGAGCAATCAGCCCCAGCATTTT. This sequence uses TRBV19 and TRBJ1-5, with no confidently assigned D gene. Looking up the germline V gene (reference sequence) yields CDR1 LNHDA and CDR2 SQIVND. V was cut back by 1 base and J by 1 base, leaving a gap of 8 bases between them. From its cysteine to its phenylalanine, the CDR3 spans 15 amino acids. The DNA shown is the 45-base CDR3, in frame from base 1. Full variable domain (CDR3 extended with the reference TRBV19 and TRBJ1-5 proteins): DGGITQSPKYLFRKEGQNVTLSCEQNLNHDAMYWYRQDPGQGLRLIYYSQIVNDFQKGDIAEGYSVSREKKESFPLTVTSAQKNPTAFYLCASSIGTGSNQPQHFGDGTRLSIL.